This entry concerns a single TCR beta chain. Its target is unknown. Libraries were prepared by immunoSEQ multiplex PCR; TCRdb keeps only in-frame clonotypes and omits some of them. The repertoire has over 100,000 clones, around 94% of them found once; the top ten carry roughly 0.23%. The data are from a study of graft-versus-host responses after intestinal transplantation. Looking at the study overall: Each recipient received a multivisceral, liver-intestinal, or isolated intestinal graft. Induction using anti-thymocyte globulin, followed by tacrolimus and steroids for roughly 3 years, was given to all recipients.

Per germline, CDR1 MNHEY and CDR2 SMNVEV (reference sequence). Trimming removed 6 bases from V and 3 bases from J; junction bases left unmatched: 8. There are 16 residues in the CDR3. The specimen was unstimulated CD4+ T cells sorted from spleen or lymph node cells, collected before transplant. This sequence originates from a human donor who was the organ donor for an intestinal transplant. The chain uses TRBV27 and TRBJ2-2, with TRBD2 identical over 9 bases. CDR3 sequence: CASRDSGSGDTGELFF. CDR3 nucleotides: TGTGCCAGCAGGGATAGCGGGAGCGGGGACACCGGGGAGCTGTTTTTT.